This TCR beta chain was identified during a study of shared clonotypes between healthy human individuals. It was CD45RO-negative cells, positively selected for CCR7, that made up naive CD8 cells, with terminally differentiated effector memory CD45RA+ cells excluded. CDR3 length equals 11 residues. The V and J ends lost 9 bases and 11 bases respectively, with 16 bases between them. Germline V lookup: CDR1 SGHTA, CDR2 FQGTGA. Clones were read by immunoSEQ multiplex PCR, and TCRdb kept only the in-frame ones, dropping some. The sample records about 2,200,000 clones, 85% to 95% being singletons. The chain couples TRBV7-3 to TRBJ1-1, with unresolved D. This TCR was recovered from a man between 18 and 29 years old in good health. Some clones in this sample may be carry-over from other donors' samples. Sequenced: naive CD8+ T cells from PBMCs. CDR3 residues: CARGRGVGAFF. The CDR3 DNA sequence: TGTGCCAGAGGCCGAGGAGTAGGGGCTTTCTTT.